Presented here are 7 T cell receptor beta chains from one specimen sequenced in a study of radiation and T cells in renal cell carcinoma. Produced via immunoSEQ multiplex PCR; TCRdb's table is partial and in-frame only. The sample lists 90,000 to 100,000 clones; 65% to 90% were seen once. Time point described: baseline pretreatment blood. Sample treatment: 15 Gy SBRT to primary tumor, nephrectomy 4 weeks later. The sample here was blood, taken from a patient whose treatment included radiotherapy and nephrectomy. These receptor sequences come from a man aged 45-60 years with renal cell carcinoma.

The rearrangement uses TRBV7-2 and TRBJ2-5; D perhaps matches TRBD2 (6 bases). The CDR3 is made up of 15 amino acids. Per the germline V gene, CDR1 is SGHTA and CDR2 is FQGNSA. Between the trimmed V and J ends, which lost 5 bases and 0 bases, there was a span of 13 bases. The CDR3 nucleotides are TGTGCCAGCAGCGTGAACGGGGGAAACCAAGAGACCCAGTACTTC. Translating it yields CASSVNGGNQETQYF.

V usage is TRBV5-1 and J usage is TRBJ1-1, with a tentative D call TRBD1 (5 bases). The V gene's germline CDR1 is SGHRS and CDR2 YFSETQ. The CDR3 length is 15 residues. The V end was cut by 2 bases, the J end by 2 bases, with 13 bases between. The CDR3 loop reads CASSFSPGDNTEAFF. CDR3 in DNA: TGCGCCAGCAGCTTTTCCCCCGGGGACAACACTGAAGCTTTCTTT.

V gene TRBV6-4 combines with J gene TRBJ1-2, with no clear D. V was shortened by 3 bases and J by 0 bases, with 11 bases between the two germline ends. Germline V CDR1 and CDR2: MRHNA, SNTAGT. The CDR3 extends over 15 amino acids. The chain's CDR3 is CASSDTPGTNYGYTF. CDR3 bases: TGTGCCAGCAGTGATACCCCCGGCACTAACTATGGCTACACCTTC.

The chain joins TRBV6-5 to TRBJ2-7, with 13 nucleotides matching TRBD2. This CDR3 contains 15 residues. The ends lost 2 bases at V and 4 bases at J; junction bases unmatched: 2. Germline V lookup: CDR1 MNHEY, CDR2 SVGAGI. The CDR3 sequence: CASSYTSGGEYEQYF. As DNA, the CDR3 is TGTGCCAGCAGTTACACTAGCGGGGGGGAATACGAGCAGTACTTC.

This chain joins TRBV2 and TRBJ2-5; the D gene could be TRBD1 or TRBD2 (5 bases each). CDR1 SNHLY and CDR2 FYNNEI come from the germline V gene. V was clipped by 10 bases and J by 2 bases, with 20 bases between them. This CDR3 spans 15 amino acids. The CDR3: CATGESLGVQETQYF. The DNA of the CDR3 is TGTGCCACCGGTGAAAGTCTGGGGGTTCAAGAGACCCAGTACTTC.

This clone was picked up one time. The chain carries TRBV28 and TRBJ2-1; possible D gene TRBD2, 7 bases. CDR3 length: 15 amino acids. With 4 bases removed from V and 5 bases from J, the gap between germline ends came to 15 bases. Looked up from germline, CDR1 is MDHEN and CDR2 is SYDVKM. The CDR3 bases are TGTGCCAGCAGTTCTCCTTGGGGGGGCAACAATGAGCAGTTCTTC. It is translated as CASSSPWGGNNEQFF.

The J gene is TRBJ2-5, the V gene TRBV10-1; D not resolved. CDR1 WNHNN and CDR2 SYGVQD come from the germline V gene (reference sequence). V lost 2 bases and J lost 1, with 5 bases in between. CDR3 length: 13 residues. CDR3 DNA sequence: TGCGCCAGCAGTGAGGGTAGCCAAGAGACCCAGTACTTC. It specifies CASSEGSQETQYF.